The clone carrying this T cell receptor (beta chain) was seen a handful of times. The investigators reverse transcribed all of the isolated RNA, so they sequenced expressed TCRB transcripts. Reads from naive, central memory and regulatory T cell samples averaged about 3.9 million. The data were produced by immunoSEQ multiplex PCR, yet TCRdb's version contains in-frame clones alone and is incomplete. The table includes roughly 500,000 clones, around 30% detected once. CDR1 and CDR2 (germline): SQVTM, ANQGSEA. Unmatched junction bases numbered 4, after V lost 6 bases and J lost 2 bases. The CDR3 is 12 residues long. The sample originates from a study of beta chain features in type 1 diabetes. Overall study context: Cell yields, age and gender were similar between patients and healthy donors.

This chain links TRBV29-1 with TRBJ2-7; the match to TRBD1 covers 7 bases. Sequenced: naive CD4+ T cells from blood. This receptor was obtained from a man between 18 and 35 years old in good health. The CDR3 region has the DNA TGCAGCGTCTCCACAGGGGCCTACGAGCAGTACTTC. Translation: CSVSTGAYEQYF.